This T cell receptor (beta chain) was identified during a study of PD-1 blockade in classical Hodgkin lymphoma. Study conclusions and caveats: Relative to healthy donors, newly diagnosed patients reportedly had lower baseline TCR diversity, which was reported as lower still in relapsed/refractory patients. Later analyses included only patients treated at least 1 year post-ASCT. Those achieving complete response showed baseline diversity like newly diagnosed patients.

Trimming cost V 1 base and J 2 bases, with 12 bases left between them. The V gene's germline CDR1 is MNHEY and CDR2 SMNVEV (reference sequence). The CDR3 length is 16 residues. On this clone itself: Its antigen remains unidentified.

Specified time point: cycle 4 day 1 (C4D1), after five to seven weeks of nivolumab. Every patient was affected by relapse after autologous stem cell transplantation, while exposure to brentuximab vedotin was not uniform. Negative selection with magnets was how CD8+ T cells were isolated from the thawed PBMCs. Some clones are missing from TCRdb's copy, which holds only in-frame ones; the method was immunoSEQ multiplex PCR. The sample holds approximately 20,000 clones, around 90% seen once. The receptor was isolated from a human donor with classical Hodgkin lymphoma. The chain employs TRBV27 and TRBJ1-5; possible D gene TRBD1, 5 bases. Specimen: CD8+ T cells from blood, collected before the fourth cycle of nivolumab. This CDR3 reads CASSLFARVRNQPQHF. Here the CDR3 DNA reads TGTGCCAGCAGTTTATTTGCCAGGGTTCGCAATCAGCCCCAGCATTTT.